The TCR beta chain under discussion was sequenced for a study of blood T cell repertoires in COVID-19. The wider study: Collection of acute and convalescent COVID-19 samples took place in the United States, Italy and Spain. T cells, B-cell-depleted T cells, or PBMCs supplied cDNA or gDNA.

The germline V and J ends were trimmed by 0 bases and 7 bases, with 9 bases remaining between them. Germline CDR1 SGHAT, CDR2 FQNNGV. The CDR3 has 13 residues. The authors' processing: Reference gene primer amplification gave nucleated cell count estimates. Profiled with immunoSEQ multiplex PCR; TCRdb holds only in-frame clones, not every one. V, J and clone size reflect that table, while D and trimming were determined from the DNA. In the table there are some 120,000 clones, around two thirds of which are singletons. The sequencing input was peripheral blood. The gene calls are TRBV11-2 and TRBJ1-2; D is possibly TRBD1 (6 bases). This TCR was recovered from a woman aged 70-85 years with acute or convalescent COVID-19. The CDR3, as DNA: TGTGCCAGCAGCTTAGAGGGGGCGCGTGGCTACACCTTC. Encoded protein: CASSLEGARGYTF.